This paragraph covers one T cell receptor (beta chain) sequence. Its antigen is unidentified. This specimen comes from a study of T cells in Graves' hyperthyroidism and ophthalmopathy. Per the germline V gene, CDR1 is GTSNPN and CDR2 is SVGIG (reference sequence). The CDR3 contains 14 residues. V lost 3 bases and J lost 7, with 16 bases in between. Diagnosis rested on symptoms, serum thyroxine and TRAb, thyroid ultrasound, and orbital computed tomography. Amplified TCR beta CDR3 regions came from RNA transcripts. Primed by the HTBI set, a first-round RT-PCR was run on the TCR CDR3. TCRdb called the multiplex PCR reads again in MiXCR, with one record for every CDR3 protein. In the table there are 500,000 to 600,000 distinct CDR3 sequences, approximately 15% of which are singletons. The study's findings and limits: Ophthalmopathy was identified by the model a median 6.5 months ahead of onset. Also found in blood were most expanded thyroid clonotypes above 0.001.

The clonotype originates from a woman between 18 and 29 years old with Graves' hyperthyroidism. The sample consisted of blood. This chain joins TRBV30 and TRBJ1-5, with D perhaps matching TRBD1 (5 bases). As DNA, the CDR3 is TGTGCCTGGAGCCGGGACCCCGCCAGGCAGCCCCAGCATTTT. It codes for CAWSRDPARQPQHF.